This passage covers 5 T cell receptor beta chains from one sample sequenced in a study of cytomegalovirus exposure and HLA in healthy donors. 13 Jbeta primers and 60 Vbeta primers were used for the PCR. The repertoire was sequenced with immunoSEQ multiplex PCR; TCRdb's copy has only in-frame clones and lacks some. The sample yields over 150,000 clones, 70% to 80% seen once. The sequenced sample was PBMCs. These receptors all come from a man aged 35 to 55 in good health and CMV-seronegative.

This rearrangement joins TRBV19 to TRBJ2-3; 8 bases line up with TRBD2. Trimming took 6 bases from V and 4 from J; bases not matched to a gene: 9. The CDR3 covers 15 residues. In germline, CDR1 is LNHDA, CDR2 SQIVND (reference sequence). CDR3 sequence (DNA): TGTGCCAGTAGCTCCAGCGGGAGAGGCGCAGATACGCAGTATTTT. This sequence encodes CASSSSGRGADTQYF.

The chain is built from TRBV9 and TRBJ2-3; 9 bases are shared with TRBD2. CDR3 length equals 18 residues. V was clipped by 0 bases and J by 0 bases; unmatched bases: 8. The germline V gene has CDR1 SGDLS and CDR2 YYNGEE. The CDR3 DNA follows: TGTGCCAGCAGCGTAGACGCGGGGGGGTCCTCTAGCACAGATACGCAGTATTTT. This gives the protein CASSVDAGGSSSTDTQYF.

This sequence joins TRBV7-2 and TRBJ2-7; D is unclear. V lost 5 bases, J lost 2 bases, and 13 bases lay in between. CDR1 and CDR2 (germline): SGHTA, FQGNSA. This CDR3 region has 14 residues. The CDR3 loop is CASSPGGRAYEQYF. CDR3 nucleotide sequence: TGTGCCAGCAGCCCAGGTGGCCGTGCCTACGAGCAGTACTTC.

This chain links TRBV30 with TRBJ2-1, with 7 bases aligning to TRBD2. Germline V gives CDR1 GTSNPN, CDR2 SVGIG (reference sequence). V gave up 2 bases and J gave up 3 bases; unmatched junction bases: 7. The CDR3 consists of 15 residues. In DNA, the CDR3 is TGTGCCTGGAGTAAATCTACTAGCGACTACAATGAGCAGTTCTTC. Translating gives CAWSKSTSDYNEQFF. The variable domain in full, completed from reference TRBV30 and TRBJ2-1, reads SQTIHQWPATLVQPVGSPLSLECTVEGTSNPNLYWYRQAAGRGLQLLFYSVGIGQISSEVPQNLSASRPQDRQFILSSKKLLLSDSGFYLCAWSKSTSDYNEQFFGPGTRLTVL.

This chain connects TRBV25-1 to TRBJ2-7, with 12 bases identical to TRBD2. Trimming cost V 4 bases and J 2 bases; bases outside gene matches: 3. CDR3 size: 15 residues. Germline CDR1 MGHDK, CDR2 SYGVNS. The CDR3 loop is CASSGRLAGAYEQYF. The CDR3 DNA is TGTGCCAGCAGTGGTCGACTAGCGGGAGCCTACGAGCAGTACTTC.